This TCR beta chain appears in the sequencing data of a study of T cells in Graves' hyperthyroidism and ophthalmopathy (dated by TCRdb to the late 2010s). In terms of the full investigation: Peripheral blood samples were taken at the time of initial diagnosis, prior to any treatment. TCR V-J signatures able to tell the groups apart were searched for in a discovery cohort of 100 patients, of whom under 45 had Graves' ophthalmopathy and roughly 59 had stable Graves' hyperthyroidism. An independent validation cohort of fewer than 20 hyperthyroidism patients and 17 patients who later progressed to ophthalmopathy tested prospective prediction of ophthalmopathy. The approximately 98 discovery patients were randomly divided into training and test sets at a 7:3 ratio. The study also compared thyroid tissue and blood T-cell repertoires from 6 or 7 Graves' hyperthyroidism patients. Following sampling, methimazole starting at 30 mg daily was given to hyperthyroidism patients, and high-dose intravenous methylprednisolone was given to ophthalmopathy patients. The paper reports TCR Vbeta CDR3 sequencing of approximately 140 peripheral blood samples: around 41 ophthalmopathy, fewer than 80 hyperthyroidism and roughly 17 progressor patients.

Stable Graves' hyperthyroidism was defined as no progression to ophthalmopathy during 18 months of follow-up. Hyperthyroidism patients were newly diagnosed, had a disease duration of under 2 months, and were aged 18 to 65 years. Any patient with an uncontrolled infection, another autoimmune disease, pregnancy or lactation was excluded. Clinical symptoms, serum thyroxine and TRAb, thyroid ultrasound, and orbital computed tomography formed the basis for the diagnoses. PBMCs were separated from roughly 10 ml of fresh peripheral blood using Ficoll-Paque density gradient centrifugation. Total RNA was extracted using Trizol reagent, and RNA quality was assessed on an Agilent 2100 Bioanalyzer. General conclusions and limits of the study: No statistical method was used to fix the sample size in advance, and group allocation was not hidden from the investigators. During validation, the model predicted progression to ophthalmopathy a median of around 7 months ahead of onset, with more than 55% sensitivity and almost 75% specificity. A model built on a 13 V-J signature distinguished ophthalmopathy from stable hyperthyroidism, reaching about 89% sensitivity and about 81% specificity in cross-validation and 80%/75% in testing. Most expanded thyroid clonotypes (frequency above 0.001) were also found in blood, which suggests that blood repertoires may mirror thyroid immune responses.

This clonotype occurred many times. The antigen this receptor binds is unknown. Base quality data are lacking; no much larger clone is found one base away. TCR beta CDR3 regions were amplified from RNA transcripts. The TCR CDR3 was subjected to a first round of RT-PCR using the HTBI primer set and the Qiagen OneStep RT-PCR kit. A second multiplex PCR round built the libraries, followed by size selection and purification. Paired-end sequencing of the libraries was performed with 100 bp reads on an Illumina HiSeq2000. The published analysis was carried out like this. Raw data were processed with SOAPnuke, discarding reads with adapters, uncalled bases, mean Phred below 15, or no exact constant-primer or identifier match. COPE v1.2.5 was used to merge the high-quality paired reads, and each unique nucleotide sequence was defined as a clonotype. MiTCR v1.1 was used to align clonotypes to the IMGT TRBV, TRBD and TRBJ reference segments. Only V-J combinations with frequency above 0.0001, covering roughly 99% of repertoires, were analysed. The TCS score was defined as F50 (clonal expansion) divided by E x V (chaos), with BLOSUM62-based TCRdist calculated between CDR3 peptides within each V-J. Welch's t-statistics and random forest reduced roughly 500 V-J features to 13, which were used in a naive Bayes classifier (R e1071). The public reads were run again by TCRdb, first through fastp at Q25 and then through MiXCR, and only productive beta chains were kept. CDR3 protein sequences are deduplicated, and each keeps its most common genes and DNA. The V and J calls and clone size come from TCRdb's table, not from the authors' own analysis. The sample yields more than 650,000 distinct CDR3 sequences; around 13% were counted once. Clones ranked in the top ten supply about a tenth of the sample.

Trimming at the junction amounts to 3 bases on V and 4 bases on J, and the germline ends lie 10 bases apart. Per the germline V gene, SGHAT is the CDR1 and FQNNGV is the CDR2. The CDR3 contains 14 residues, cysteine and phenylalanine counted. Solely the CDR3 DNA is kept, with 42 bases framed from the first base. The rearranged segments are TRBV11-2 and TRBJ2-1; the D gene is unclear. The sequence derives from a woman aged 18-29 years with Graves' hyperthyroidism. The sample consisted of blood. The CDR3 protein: CASSLVLTYNEQFF. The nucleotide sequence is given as TGTGCCAGCAGCTTGGTCCTGACTTACAATGAGCAGTTCTTC.